Presented here are 25 T cell receptor beta chains from one specimen sequenced in a study of T cell repertoires in cytomegalovirus infection. One entry per CDR3 protein, called by TCRdb with MiXCR from the reads. This sample yields 95,000 to 120,000 distinct CDR3 sequences, of which 30% to 35% are seen a single time; 41% belongs to the top ten. These TCRs' antigens remain unknown. Sequencing used CD8+ T cells from cultured PBMCs, obtained from culture after CMV antigen stimulation. Receptors originate from a human donor in good health (CMV status not recorded). Some clones in this sample may be carry-over from other donors' samples.

In this sample, this clonotype turned up a few times. This chain uses TRBV5-1 with TRBJ2-1, with 12 nucleotides matching TRBD2. CDR3 length: 14 amino acids. CDR1 is SGHRS and CDR2 is YFSETQ in the germline V gene. V shed 4 bases and J 7 bases; nucleotides not matched to a gene: 3. CDR3 DNA: TGCGCCAGCAGCCTAGCGGGGGGGCCAAATGAGCAGTTCTTC. This translates into CASSLAGGPNEQFF.

The CDR3 sequence: CASSLGGGFEAFF. The CDR3, as DNA: TGTGCCAGCAGCTTAGGGGGTGGCTTTGAAGCTTTCTTT. The chain has TRBV11-2 and TRBJ1-1; D is unclear. Germline CDR1 SGHAT, CDR2 FQNNGV. The length of the CDR3 is 13 residues. Trimming cost V 1 base and J 7 bases, with 10 bases left between them.

This clonotype was counted between two and nine times. The chain combines TRBV28 with TRBJ1-2; 8 bases fit TRBD1. The CDR3 totals 17 residues. The germline CDR1 and CDR2 sequences are MDHEN and SYDVKM. The J segment lost 8 bases and the V segment lost 3 bases, leaving 17 bases of the junction unmatched. This chain's CDR3 is CASSLGVGTGVYGGYTF. Written as DNA, the CDR3 is TGTGCCAGCAGTTTGGGAGTGGGGACAGGAGTTTATGGAGGCTACACCTTC.

The chain employs TRBV12-3 or TRBV12-4 and TRBJ1-5, with 10 bases matching TRBD1. CDR3 length: 15 amino acids. Trimming took 3 bases from V and 4 from J; bases not matched to a gene: 3. CDR3 protein: CASSLMDRGNQPQHF. CDR3 bases: TGTGCCAGCAGTTTGATGGACAGGGGGAATCAGCCCCAGCATTTT.

This clonotype was observed a handful of times. This rearrangement joins TRBV19 to TRBJ2-1; the D gene is possibly TRBD2 (5 bases). V gave up 7 bases and J gave up 5 bases, with 15 bases separating them. Per germline, CDR1 LNHDA and CDR2 SQIVND (reference sequence). CDR3 length: 14 residues. The CDR3 sequence is CASNVGGLNNEQFF. CDR3 sequence (DNA): TGTGCCAGTAACGTCGGAGGTTTAAACAATGAGCAGTTCTTC. Complete variable domain (other parts from reference TRBV19 and TRBJ2-1): DGGITQSPKYLFRKEGQNVTLSCEQNLNHDAMYWYRQDPGQGLRLIYYSQIVNDFQKGDIAEGYSVSREKKESFPLTVTSAQKNPTAFYLCASNVGGLNNEQFFGPGTRLTVL.

This clonotype was counted a few times. J is TRBJ1-2 and V is TRBV7-6, with TRBD1 as a possible D gene (6 bases). The CDR3 has 16 residues. CDR1 and CDR2 from the germline V gene are SGHVS and FNYEAQ. The V gene lost 0 bases and the J gene lost 6 bases, with 17 bases spanning the gap. For the CDR3, the DNA is TGTGCCAGCAGCTTAGCGATGGGGGGGCAGCCCCATGGCTACACCTTC. The encoded protein is CASSLAMGGQPHGYTF. The full variable domain, with the rest looked up from reference TRBV7-6 and TRBJ1-2, is GAGVSQSPRYKVTKRGQDVALRCDPISGHVSLYWYRQALGQGPEFLTYFNYEAQQDKSGLPNDRFSAERPEGSISTLTIQRTEQRDSAMYRCASSLAMGGQPHGYTFGSGTRLTVV.

CDR3 in amino acids: CASIGYEQYF. In nucleotides, the CDR3 is TGTGCCAGCATAGGCTACGAGCAGTACTTC. The rearrangement uses TRBV2 and TRBJ2-7; D is unresolved. This CDR3 spans 10 amino acids. With 7 bases removed from V and 3 bases from J, the gap between germline ends came to 4 bases. Germline CDR1 reads SNHLY; CDR2 reads FYNNEI.

Written as DNA, the CDR3 is TGTGCCAGCAGCAAATCCACCGCGAAACCCGGGGAGCTGTTTTTT. Amino acid sequence: CASSKSTAKPGELFF. This chain links TRBV7-9 with TRBJ2-2, with no clear D. V gave up 5 bases and J gave up 6 bases, with 16 bases separating them. CDR1 and CDR2 (germline): SEHNR, FQNEAQ (reference sequence). The CDR3 totals 15 residues.

In DNA, the CDR3 is TGTGCTAGTGGTTTGATTCGTCGGGGTGGAATCAGCGACTACACCTTC. It specifies CASGLIRRGGISDYTF. The genes are TRBV12-5 and TRBJ1-2; D ambiguous. The CDR3 length is 16 residues. V lost 2 bases and J lost 10, with 23 bases in between. Per germline, CDR1 LGHNT and CDR2 FRNRAP.

The chain has TRBV12-3 or TRBV12-4 and TRBJ2-7; D is ambiguous. The CDR3 length is 14 residues. V lost 2 bases and J 5 bases, leaving 13 bases between the germline ends. CDR3 coding DNA: TGTGCCAGCAGTTTACCTGATTTTGTCCACGAGCAGTACTTC. This gives the protein CASSLPDFVHEQYF.

This chain links TRBV27 with TRBJ1-4, with D possibly being TRBD1 (5 bases). CDR3 length: 15 amino acids. Trimming pared 4 bases from V and 2 bases from J, leaving 11 bases between. Germline-derived CDR1 and CDR2 are MNHEY and SMNVEV (reference sequence). Here the CDR3 reads CASSSQGLTNEKLFF. The CDR3 bases are TGTGCCAGCAGTTCCCAGGGTTTGACTAATGAAAAACTGTTTTTT.

The V and J genes are TRBV7-6 and TRBJ2-5; D gene ambiguous. CDR3 length: 14 residues. V gave up 5 bases and J gave up 3 bases, with 13 bases separating them. Germline V gives CDR1 SGHVS, CDR2 FNYEAQ. The CDR3 protein is CASSPPAVEETQYF. In DNA, the CDR3 is TGTGCCAGCAGCCCCCCCGCCGTTGAAGAGACCCAGTACTTC.

V gene TRBV6-5 combines with J gene TRBJ1-4; D not resolved. Trimming pared 6 bases from V and 8 bases from J, leaving 16 bases between. The germline CDR1 and CDR2 sequences are MNHEY and SVGAGI. The CDR3 covers 14 residues. The CDR3 bases are TGTGCCAGCAGCCCCCTGAGGGAGGGAGAAAAACTGTTTTTT. Its translation is CASSPLREGEKLFF.

The CDR3 protein is CASGETTYEQYF. CDR3 DNA: TGTGCCAGCGGGGAGACCACCTACGAGCAGTACTTC. The chain employs TRBV12-3 or TRBV12-4 and TRBJ2-7; D might be TRBD2 (5 bases). The CDR3 loop spans 12 amino acids. With 8 bases removed from V and 2 bases from J, the gap between germline ends came to 10 bases.

The V gene is TRBV27, the J gene TRBJ2-5; TRBD1 aligns across 7 bases. This CDR3 has 15 amino acids. Germline-derived CDR1 and CDR2 are MNHEY and SMNVEV (reference sequence). Trimming at V came to 0 bases and at J to 4 bases, leaving 5 bases not matched to a gene. This chain's CDR3 is CASSLSPGQLETQYF. Here the CDR3 DNA reads TGTGCCAGCAGTTTATCTCCGGGACAGCTAGAGACCCAGTACTTC.

Points on this clonotype: A read error may explain this, as a much larger clone is one base away. The V gene is TRBV7-2, the J gene TRBJ2-5; 12 bases line up with TRBD2. The V and J ends lost 6 bases and 1 base, in that order; junction bases with no gene match: 9. The CDR3 has 17 amino acids. Germline values: CDR1 SGHTA, CDR2 FQGNSA. CDR3 region: CASRSLTSGGLQETQYF. The CDR3, as DNA: TGTGCCAGCAGATCACTCACTAGCGGGGGGCTCCAAGAGACCCAGTACTTC. The full variable domain, completed using reference TRBV7-2 and TRBJ2-5, is GAGVSQSPSNKVTEKGKDVELRCDPISGHTALYWYRQSLGQGLEFLIYFQGNSAPDKSGLPSDRFSAERTGGSVSTLTIQRTQQEDSAVYLCASRSLTSGGLQETQYFGPGTRLLVL.

This clonotype was recorded many times. DNA for the CDR3: TGTGCCAGCAGCTTAGAAGGGGCAGATGAGCAGTTCTTC. As protein: CASSLEGADEQFF. V and J are TRBV7-2 and TRBJ2-1, with a tentative D call TRBD1 (5 bases). V shed 1 base and J shed 8 bases, with 9 bases lying between them. The CDR3 is 13 amino acids. Germline CDR1 SGHTA, CDR2 FQGNSA.

CDR3 sequence: CASSIQEYDEKLFF. The CDR3, as DNA: TGTGCCAGTAGTATCCAGGAGTACGATGAAAAACTGTTTTTT. The V call is TRBV19, the J call TRBJ1-4, with no clear D. V was pared by 3 bases and J by 6 bases, with 11 bases between. The CDR3 extends over 14 amino acids. Germline V CDR1 and CDR2: LNHDA, SQIVND (reference sequence).

Many counts were recorded for this clonotype. CDR3 DNA sequence: TGTGCCAGCAGCCTAGTGGGACCCTACAATGAGCAGTTCTTC. It codes for CASSLVGPYNEQFF. This sequence joins TRBV12-3 or TRBV12-4 and TRBJ2-1; D tentatively reads TRBD1 or TRBD2 (5 bases each). This CDR3 comprises 14 residues. Trimming cost V 6 bases and J 2 bases, with 11 bases left between them.

This clonotype occurred once. The chain combines TRBV19 with TRBJ2-1, with D perhaps TRBD2 (6 bases). Germline values: CDR1 LNHDA, CDR2 SQIVND (reference sequence). V was clipped by 5 bases and J by 0 bases, with 14 bases between them. The CDR3 length is 16 residues. The CDR3 DNA reads as TGTGCCAGTAGTTTGATTGCGGGAAGCTCCTACAATGAGCAGTTCTTC. Translating gives CASSLIAGSSYNEQFF.

V and J are TRBV6-5 and TRBJ1-4; TRBD1 might be the D (5 bases). CDR1 MNHEY and CDR2 SVGAGI come from the germline V gene. This CDR3 is 16 amino acids long. Trimming cost V 2 bases and J 8 bases, with 18 bases left between them. In DNA, the CDR3 is TGTGCCAGCAGTTACAACGCTGGCCAAGGACAAGAAAAACTGTTTTTT. It translates to CASSYNAGQGQEKLFF.

Ten or more counts support this clonotype. The rearrangement uses TRBV7-6 and TRBJ2-2; TRBD2 matches 7 bases. The CDR3 extends over 15 amino acids. The V segment lost 5 bases and the J segment 1 base; nucleotides outside the gene matches: 4. Germline V lookup: CDR1 SGHVS, CDR2 FNYEAQ. CDR3 loop: CASSGGGKNTGELFF. CDR3 coding DNA: TGTGCCAGCAGCGGGGGGGGAAAGAACACCGGGGAGCTGTTTTTT.

This clonotype has at least ten counts. The chain links TRBV5-6 to TRBJ2-3; the match to TRBD1 covers 8 bases. V gave up 3 bases and J gave up 3 bases; unmatched junction bases: 6. Germline V gene data show CDR1 as SGHDT and CDR2 as YYEEEE. CDR3 size: 15 residues. CDR3 coding DNA: TGTGCCAGCAGCTCCGGACAGGGAAAAACAGATACGCAGTATTTT. Amino acids: CASSSGQGKTDTQYF.

This clonotype occurred a few times. V is TRBV6-6 and J is TRBJ1-3; a possible D gene is TRBD1 (6 bases). Trimming removed 0 bases from V and 1 base from J, with 16 bases in between. The CDR3 is 18 residues long. Germline-derived CDR1 and CDR2 are MNHNY and SVGAGI (reference sequence). The CDR3 spells CASSYSREGGHSGNTIYF. Written as DNA, the CDR3 is TGTGCCAGCAGTTACTCGCGAGAGGGGGGGCATTCTGGAAACACCATATATTTT.

This clonotype was seen a handful of times. The chain couples TRBV7-9 to TRBJ2-3; D ambiguous. The CDR3 totals 14 residues. CDR1 is SEHNR, CDR2 FQNEAQ, per germline (reference sequence). The V gene lost 2 bases and the J gene lost 2 bases, with 8 bases spanning the gap. CDR3 sequence (DNA): TGTGCCAGCAGCTTAAGAGGAGACACAGATACGCAGTATTTT. Its protein product is CASSLRGDTDTQYF.